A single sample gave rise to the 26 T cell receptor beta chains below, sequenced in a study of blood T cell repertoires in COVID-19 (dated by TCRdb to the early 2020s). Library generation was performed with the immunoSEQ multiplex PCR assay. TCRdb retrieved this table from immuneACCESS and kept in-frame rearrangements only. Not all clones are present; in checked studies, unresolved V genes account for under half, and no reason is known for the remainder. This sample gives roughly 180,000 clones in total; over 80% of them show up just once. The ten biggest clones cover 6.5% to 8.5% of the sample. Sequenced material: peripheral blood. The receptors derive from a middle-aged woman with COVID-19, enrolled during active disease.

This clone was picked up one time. Here the CDR3 DNA reads TGTGCCAGCAGACTAGGGGGAGAGACCCAGTACTTC. Amino acids: CASRLGGETQYF. The chain recombines TRBV28 with TRBJ2-5; a weak D match, TRBD1 (6 bases). Between the trimmed V and J ends, which lost 6 bases and 4 bases, there was a span of 9 bases. CDR1 and CDR2 (germline): MDHEN, SYDVKM. CDR3 size: 12 residues. The complete variable domain, with remaining parts taken from reference TRBV28 and TRBJ2-5, reads DVKVTQSSRYLVKRTGEKVFLECVQDMDHENMFWYRQDPGLGLRLIYFSYDVKMKEKGDIPEGYSVSREKKERFSLILESASTNQTSMYLCASRLGGETQYFGPGTRLLVL.

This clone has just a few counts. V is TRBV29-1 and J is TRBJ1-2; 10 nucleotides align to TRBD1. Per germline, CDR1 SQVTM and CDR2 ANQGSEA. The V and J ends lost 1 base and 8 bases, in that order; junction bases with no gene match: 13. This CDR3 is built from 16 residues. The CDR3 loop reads CSVEGARQGAVYGYTF. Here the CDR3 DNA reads TGCAGCGTTGAAGGGGCGAGACAGGGGGCTGTTTACGGCTACACCTTC.

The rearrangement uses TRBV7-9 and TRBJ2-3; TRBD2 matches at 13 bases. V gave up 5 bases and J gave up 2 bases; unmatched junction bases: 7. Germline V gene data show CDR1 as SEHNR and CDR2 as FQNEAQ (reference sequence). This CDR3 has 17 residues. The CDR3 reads CASSEGLAGTITDTQYF. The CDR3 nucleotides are TGTGCCAGCAGCGAGGGACTAGCGGGGACTATCACAGATACGCAGTATTTT.

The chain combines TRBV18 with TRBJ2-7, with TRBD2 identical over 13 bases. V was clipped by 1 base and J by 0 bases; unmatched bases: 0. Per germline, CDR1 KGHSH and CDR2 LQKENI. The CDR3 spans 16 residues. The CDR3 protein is CASSPRTSGSSYEQYF. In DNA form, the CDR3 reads TGTGCCAGCTCACCACGGACTAGCGGGAGCTCCTACGAGCAGTACTTC.

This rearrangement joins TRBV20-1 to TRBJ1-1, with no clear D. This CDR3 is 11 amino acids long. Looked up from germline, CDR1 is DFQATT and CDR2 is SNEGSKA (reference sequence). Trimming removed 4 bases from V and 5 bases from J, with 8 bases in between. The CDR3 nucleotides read TGCAGTGCTACCGGAGAAACTGAAGCTTTCTTT. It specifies CSATGETEAFF.

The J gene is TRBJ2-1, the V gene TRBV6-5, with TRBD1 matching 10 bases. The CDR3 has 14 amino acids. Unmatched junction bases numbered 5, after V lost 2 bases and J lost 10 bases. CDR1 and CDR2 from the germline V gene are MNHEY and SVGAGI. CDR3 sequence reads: CASSYTGTGDEQFF. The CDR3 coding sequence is TGTGCCAGCAGTTACACCGGGACAGGGGACGAGCAGTTCTTC.

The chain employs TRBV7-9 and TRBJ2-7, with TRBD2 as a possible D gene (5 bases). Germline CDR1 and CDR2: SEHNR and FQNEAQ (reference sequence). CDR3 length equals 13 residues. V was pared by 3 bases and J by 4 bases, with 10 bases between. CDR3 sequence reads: CASSLRALYEQYF. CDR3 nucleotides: TGTGCCAGCAGCTTGAGGGCGCTGTACGAGCAGTACTTC.

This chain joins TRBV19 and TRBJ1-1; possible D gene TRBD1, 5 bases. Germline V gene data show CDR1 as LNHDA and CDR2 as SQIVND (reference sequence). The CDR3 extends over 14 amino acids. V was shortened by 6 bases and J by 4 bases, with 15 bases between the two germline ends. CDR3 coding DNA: TGTGCCAGTAGCATGATGGGGGGGAGCACTGAAGCTTTCTTT. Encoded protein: CASSMMGGSTEAFF.

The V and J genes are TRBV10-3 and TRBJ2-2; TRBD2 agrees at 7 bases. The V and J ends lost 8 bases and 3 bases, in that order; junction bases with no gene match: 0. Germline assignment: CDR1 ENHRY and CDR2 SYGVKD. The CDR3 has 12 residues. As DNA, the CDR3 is TGTGCCATCGGGAGGGACACCGGGGAGCTGTTTTTT. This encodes CAIGRDTGELFF.

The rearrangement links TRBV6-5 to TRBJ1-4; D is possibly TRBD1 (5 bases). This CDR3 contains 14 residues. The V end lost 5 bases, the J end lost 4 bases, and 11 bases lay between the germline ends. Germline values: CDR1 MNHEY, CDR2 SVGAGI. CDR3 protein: CASSTGGSNEKLFF. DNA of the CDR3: TGTGCCAGCAGTACGGGGGGGAGTAATGAAAAACTGTTTTTT.

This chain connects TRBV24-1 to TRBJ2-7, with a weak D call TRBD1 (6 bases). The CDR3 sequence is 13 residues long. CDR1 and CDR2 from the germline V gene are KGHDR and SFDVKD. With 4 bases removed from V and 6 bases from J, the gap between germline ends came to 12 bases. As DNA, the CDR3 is TGTGCCACCAGTGAGATCCAGGGGAGCGAGCAGTACTTC. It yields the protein CATSEIQGSEQYF.

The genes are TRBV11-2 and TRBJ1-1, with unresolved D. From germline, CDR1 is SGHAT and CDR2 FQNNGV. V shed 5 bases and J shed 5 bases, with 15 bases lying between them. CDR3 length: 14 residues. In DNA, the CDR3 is TGTGCCAGCAGCCCTAGCGTTGCGGCTACTGAAGCTTTCTTT. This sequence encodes CASSPSVAATEAFF.

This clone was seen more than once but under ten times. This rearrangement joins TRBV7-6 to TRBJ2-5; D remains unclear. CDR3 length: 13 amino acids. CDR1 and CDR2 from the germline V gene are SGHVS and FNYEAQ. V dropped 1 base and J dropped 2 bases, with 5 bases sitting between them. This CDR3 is CASSLVVQETQYF. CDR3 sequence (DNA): TGTGCCAGCAGCTTAGTAGTTCAAGAGACCCAGTACTTC.

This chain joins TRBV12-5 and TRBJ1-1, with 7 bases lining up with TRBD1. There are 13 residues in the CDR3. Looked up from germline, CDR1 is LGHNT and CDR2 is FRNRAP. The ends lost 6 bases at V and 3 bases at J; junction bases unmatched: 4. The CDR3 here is CASGWDSYTEAFF. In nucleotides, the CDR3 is TGTGCTAGTGGATGGGACAGTTACACTGAAGCTTTCTTT. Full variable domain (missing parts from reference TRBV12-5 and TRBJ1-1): DARVTQTPRHKVTEMGQEVTMRCQPILGHNTVFWYRQTMMQGLELLAYFRNRAPLDDSGMPKDRFSAEMPDATLATLKIQPSEPRDSAVYFCASGWDSYTEAFFGQGTRLTVV.

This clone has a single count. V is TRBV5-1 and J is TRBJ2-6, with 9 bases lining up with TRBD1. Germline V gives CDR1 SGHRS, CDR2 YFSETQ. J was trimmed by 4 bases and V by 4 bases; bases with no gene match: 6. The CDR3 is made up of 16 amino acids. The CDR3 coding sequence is TGCGCCAGCAGCACCGGGACAGGGCGCGGGGCCAACGTCCTGACTTTC. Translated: CASSTGTGRGANVLTF.

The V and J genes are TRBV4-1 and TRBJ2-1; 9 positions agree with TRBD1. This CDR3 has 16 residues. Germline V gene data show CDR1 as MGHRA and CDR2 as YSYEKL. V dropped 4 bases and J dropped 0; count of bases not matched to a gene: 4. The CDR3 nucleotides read TGCGCCAGCAGCCGGACAGGGGCCAGCTCCTACAATGAGCAGTTCTTC. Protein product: CASSRTGASSYNEQFF.

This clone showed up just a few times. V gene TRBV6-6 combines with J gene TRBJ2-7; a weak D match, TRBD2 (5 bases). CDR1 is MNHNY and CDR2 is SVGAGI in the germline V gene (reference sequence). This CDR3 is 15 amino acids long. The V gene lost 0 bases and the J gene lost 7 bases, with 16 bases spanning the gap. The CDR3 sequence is CASSYSPHRGSEQYF. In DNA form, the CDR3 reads TGTGCCAGCAGTTACTCCCCCCATCGAGGGAGTGAGCAGTACTTC.

CDR3 coding DNA: TGTGCCAGCAGCTTGGTCCAAGGGGCGGGGGCCTACGAGCAGTACTTC. Protein product: CASSLVQGAGAYEQYF. The V call is TRBV7-6, the J call TRBJ2-7; 7 bases fit TRBD2. CDR3 size: 16 residues. V shed 3 bases and J 2 bases; nucleotides not matched to a gene: 10. The V gene's germline CDR1 is SGHVS and CDR2 FNYEAQ.

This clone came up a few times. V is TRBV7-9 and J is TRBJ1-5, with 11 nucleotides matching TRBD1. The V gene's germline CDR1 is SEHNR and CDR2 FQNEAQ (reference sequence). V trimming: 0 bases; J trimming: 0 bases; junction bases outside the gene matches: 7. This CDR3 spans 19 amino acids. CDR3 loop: CASSLAGTGGAYSNQPQHF. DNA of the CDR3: TGTGCCAGCAGCTTAGCCGGGACAGGGGGAGCATATAGCAATCAGCCCCAGCATTTT.

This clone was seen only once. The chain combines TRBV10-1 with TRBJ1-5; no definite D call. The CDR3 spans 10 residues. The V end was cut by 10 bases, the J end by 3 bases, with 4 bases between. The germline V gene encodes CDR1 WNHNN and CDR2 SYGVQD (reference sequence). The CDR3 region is CATLNQPQHF. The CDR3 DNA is TGCGCCACCCTCAATCAGCCCCAGCATTTT.

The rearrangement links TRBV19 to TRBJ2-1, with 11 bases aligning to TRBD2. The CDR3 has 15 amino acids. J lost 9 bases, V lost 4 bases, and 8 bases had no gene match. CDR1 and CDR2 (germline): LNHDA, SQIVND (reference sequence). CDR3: CASSTPTSGKFEQFF. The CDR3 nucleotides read TGTGCCAGTAGTACCCCGACTAGCGGGAAATTTGAGCAGTTCTTC.

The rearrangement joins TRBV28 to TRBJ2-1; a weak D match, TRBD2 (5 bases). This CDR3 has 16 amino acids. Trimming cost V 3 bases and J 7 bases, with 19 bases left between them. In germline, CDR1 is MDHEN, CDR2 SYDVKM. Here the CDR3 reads CASSFPGALAINEQFF. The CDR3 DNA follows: TGTGCCAGCAGTTTTCCAGGAGCCCTAGCTATTAATGAGCAGTTCTTC. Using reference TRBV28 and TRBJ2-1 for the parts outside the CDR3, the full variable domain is DVKVTQSSRYLVKRTGEKVFLECVQDMDHENMFWYRQDPGLGLRLIYFSYDVKMKEKGDIPEGYSVSREKKERFSLILESASTNQTSMYLCASSFPGALAINEQFFGPGTRLTVL.

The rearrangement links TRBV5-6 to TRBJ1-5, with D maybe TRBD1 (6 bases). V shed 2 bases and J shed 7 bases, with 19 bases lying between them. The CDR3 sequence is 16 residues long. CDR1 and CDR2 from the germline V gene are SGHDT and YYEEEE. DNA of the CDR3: TGTGCCAGCAGCTTTCGGGGGCAGGGCGGGGGACAGCCCCAGCATTTT. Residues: CASSFRGQGGGQPQHF. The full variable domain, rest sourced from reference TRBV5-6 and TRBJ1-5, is DAGVTQSPTHLIKTRGQQVTLRCSPKSGHDTVSWYQQALGQGPQFIFQYYEEEERQRGNFPDRFSGHQFPNYSSELNVNALLLGDSALYLCASSFRGQGGGQPQHFGDGTRLSIL.

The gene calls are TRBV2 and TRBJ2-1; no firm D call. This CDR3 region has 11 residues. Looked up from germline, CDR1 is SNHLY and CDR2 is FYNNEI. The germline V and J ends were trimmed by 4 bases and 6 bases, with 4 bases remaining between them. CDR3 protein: CASSVRNEQFF. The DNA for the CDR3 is TGTGCCAGCAGTGTCCGCAATGAGCAGTTCTTC.

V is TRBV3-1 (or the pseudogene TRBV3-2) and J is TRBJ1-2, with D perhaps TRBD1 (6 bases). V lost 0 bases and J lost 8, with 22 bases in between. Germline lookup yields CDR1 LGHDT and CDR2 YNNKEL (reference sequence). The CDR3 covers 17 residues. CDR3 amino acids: CASSQESFRGRGKGYTF. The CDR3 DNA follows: TGTGCCAGCAGCCAAGAATCGTTTAGGGGCAGGGGTAAAGGCTACACCTTC.

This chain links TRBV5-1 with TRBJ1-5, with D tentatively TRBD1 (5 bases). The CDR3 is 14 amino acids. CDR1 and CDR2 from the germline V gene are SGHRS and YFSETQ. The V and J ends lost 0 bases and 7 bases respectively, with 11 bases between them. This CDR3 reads CASSLDGGGQPQHF. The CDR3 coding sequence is TGCGCCAGCAGCTTGGATGGGGGGGGACAGCCCCAGCATTTT.